The 5 T cell receptor beta chains below were found in one sample sequenced in a study of brain T cells in children with intractable seizures. Method: immunoSEQ multiplex PCR; TCRdb's copy keeps in-frame clones and lacks some. The profile shows about 76,000 clones, more than 85% of them singletons. Here the sequenced sample was peripheral blood, taken at surgery. The receptors were sampled from a boy younger than two with tuberous sclerosis and intractable seizures.

This clone occurred once. The chain employs TRBV7-9 and TRBJ1-1; perhaps TRBD1 as D (5 bases). The CDR3 spans 15 residues. With 0 bases removed from V and 4 bases from J, the gap between germline ends came to 12 bases. From germline, CDR1 is SEHNR and CDR2 FQNEAQ (reference sequence). CDR3 sequence reads: CASSLALQGVTEAFF. The CDR3 coding sequence is TGTGCCAGCAGCTTAGCGCTCCAGGGTGTCACTGAAGCTTTCTTT.

The chain uses TRBV7-6 and TRBJ2-1; TRBD2 matches at 12 bases. V lost 5 bases and J lost 2; bases outside the gene matches: 4. The CDR3 is 16 residues long. Germline-derived CDR1 and CDR2 are SGHVS and FNYEAQ. CDR3 DNA sequence: TGTGCCAGCAGCCCGGGACTAGCGGGTACCTACAATGAGCAGTTCTTC. It encodes CASSPGLAGTYNEQFF.

The chain carries TRBV6-1 and TRBJ1-5; 9 bases match TRBD1. The CDR3 spans 16 residues. Looked up from germline, CDR1 is MNHNS and CDR2 is SASEGT. With 0 bases clipped from V and 5 bases from J, the junction kept 5 bases outside the gene matches. The CDR3 sequence: CASSEATGQGYQPQHF. CDR3 sequence (DNA): TGTGCCAGCAGTGAAGCCACGGGACAGGGCTATCAGCCCCAGCATTTT.

The chain has TRBV30 and TRBJ2-7; 10 bases map to TRBD1. CDR1 is GTSNPN and CDR2 is SVGIG in the germline V gene (reference sequence). The CDR3 runs to 15 residues. J gave up 4 bases and V 2 bases, and 8 bases lay outside the gene matches. CDR3: CAWSLDRDRGYEQYF. The CDR3 bases are TGTGCCTGGAGTCTAGACCGGGACAGGGGTTACGAGCAGTACTTC.

V gene TRBV7-3 combines with J gene TRBJ1-5; tentative D call: TRBD1 (5 bases). The length of the CDR3 is 13 residues. Germline lookup yields CDR1 SGHTA and CDR2 FQGTGA. The germline V and J ends were trimmed by 5 bases and 9 bases, with 14 bases remaining between them. The CDR3 here is CASSVDGGGPQHF. The CDR3, as DNA: TGTGCCAGCAGCGTGGACGGGGGAGGGCCCCAGCATTTT.